What follows are 16 T cell receptor beta chains derived from one specimen sequenced in a study of blood T cells in healthy people across ages. A second about 7 to 11 cycle PCR used barcoded and J-beta primers. TCRdb redid the calling of the 5' RACE reads with MiXCR, one entry per CDR3 protein. The profile covers 700,000 to 950,000 distinct CDR3 sequences, with roughly 44% appearing a single time and more than 20% taken by the ten largest. Specimen: blood. The receptors here all came from a woman aged 60-75 years in good health.

This clonotype was seen a few times. The J gene is TRBJ2-7, the V gene TRBV4-3; 10 bases are shared with TRBD1. With 1 base clipped from V and 5 bases from J, the junction kept 5 bases outside the gene matches. Per germline, CDR1 LGHNA and CDR2 YSLEER. CDR3 length: 15 residues. CDR3 DNA sequence: TGCGCCAGCAGCCAAGTTTGGACAGGGGGGCACGAGCAGTACTTC. Translation gives CASSQVWTGGHEQYF.

V usage is TRBV7-2 and J usage is TRBJ2-1, with no clear D. V was shortened by 4 bases and J by 4 bases, with 11 bases between the two germline ends. Germline lookup yields CDR1 SGHTA and CDR2 FQGNSA. The CDR3 has 14 residues. The DNA for the CDR3 is TGTGCCAGCAGCTCCCCACAAATATACAATGAGCAGTTCTTC. Translated: CASSSPQIYNEQFF.

The chain carries TRBV28 and TRBJ2-2; 15 bases agree with TRBD2. Unmatched junction bases numbered 2, after V lost 4 bases and J lost 2 bases. Per the germline V gene, CDR1 is MDHEN and CDR2 is SYDVKM. The CDR3 has 17 amino acids. The CDR3: CASSWGLAGGNTGELFF. The CDR3 region has the DNA TGTGCCAGCAGTTGGGGACTAGCGGGAGGAAACACCGGGGAGCTGTTTTTT.

The genes are TRBV3-1 and TRBJ2-3; the D gene is possibly TRBD2 (5 bases). The germline V gene has CDR1 LGHDT and CDR2 YNNKEL (reference sequence). The CDR3 is 12 amino acids. Deletions cut 1 base from V and 12 bases from J, with 11 bases between. The CDR3 DNA reads as TGTGCCAGCAGCCAAGGCCGGGATGCACAGTATTTT. The encoded protein is CASSQGRDAQYF.

V gene TRBV7-2 combines with J gene TRBJ2-5; tentative D call: TRBD2 (5 bases). The CDR3 covers 12 residues. V was trimmed by 3 bases and J by 11 bases, leaving 13 bases between them. The germline V gene encodes CDR1 SGHTA and CDR2 FQGNSA. Here the CDR3 reads CASSFDHGEQYF. The CDR3 DNA reads TGTGCCAGCAGCTTCGACCACGGGGAGCAGTACTTC.

V is TRBV4-2 and J is TRBJ2-3; no firm D call. V lost 0 bases, J lost 0 bases, and 13 bases lay in between. The CDR3 has 17 residues. CDR1 and CDR2 (germline): LGHNA, YNFKEQ. The CDR3 here is CASSQDWSAPSTDTQYF. The CDR3 DNA sequence: TGTGCCAGCAGCCAAGATTGGAGCGCGCCGAGCACAGATACGCAGTATTTT.

Note on this clonotype: This may be a read error, as it is one base from a much larger clone. The genes are TRBV29-1 and TRBJ2-5; 9 nucleotides agree with TRBD2. The trim removed 7 bases at V and 11 bases at J, leaving 20 bases unmatched. This CDR3 comprises 15 residues. The germline gives CDR1 SQVTM, CDR2 ANQGSEA. CDR3: CSALGDSGSLDEQYF. The CDR3 DNA reads TGCAGCGCCTTGGGTGATAGCGGGAGTCTAGATGAGCAGTACTTC.

The V gene is TRBV7-2, the J gene TRBJ2-7; D is undetermined. The CDR3 length is 14 residues. Per germline, CDR1 SGHTA and CDR2 FQGNSA. With 3 bases removed from V and 0 bases from J, the gap between germline ends came to 9 bases. The CDR3 protein is CASSFSKSSYEQYF. The CDR3 DNA is TGTGCCAGCAGCTTCTCTAAGAGCTCCTACGAGCAGTACTTC. Complete variable domain (other parts from reference TRBV7-2 and TRBJ2-7): GAGVSQSPSNKVTEKGKDVELRCDPISGHTALYWYRQSLGQGLEFLIYFQGNSAPDKSGLPSDRFSAERTGGSVSTLTIQRTQQEDSAVYLCASSFSKSSYEQYFGPGTRLTVT.

This clonotype has ten or more counts. The V gene is TRBV5-5, the J gene TRBJ1-1, with unresolved D. The CDR3 sequence is 14 residues long. The germline V gene encodes CDR1 SGHKS and CDR2 YYEKEE (reference sequence). The V gene lost 2 bases and the J gene lost 7 bases, with 15 bases spanning the gap. The CDR3 reads CASSFSDRTGEAFF. The DNA for the CDR3 is TGTGCCAGCAGCTTCTCTGACCGGACGGGTGAAGCTTTCTTT.

The CDR3 DNA is TGCAGTGCTATTCGGGGGACGGAGACCCAGTACTTC. Its translation is CSAIRGTETQYF. V is TRBV20-1 and J is TRBJ2-5, with a possible D match to TRBD2 (6 bases). The CDR3 is 12 amino acids. With 4 bases removed from V and 5 bases from J, the gap between germline ends came to 11 bases. CDR1 is DFQATT, CDR2 SNEGSKA, per germline (reference sequence).

The gene calls are TRBV7-2 and TRBJ2-1; D gene ambiguous. Trimming took 5 bases from V and 8 from J, leaving 10 bases between them. The V gene's germline CDR1 is SGHTA and CDR2 FQGNSA. CDR3 length: 12 residues. In DNA, the CDR3 is TGTGCCAGCAGCCCGGTCTCCCATGAGCAGTTCTTC. This encodes CASSPVSHEQFF.

The chain is built from TRBV24-1 and TRBJ2-5; tentatively, D is TRBD1 (6 bases). Trimming removed 0 bases at V and 0 bases at J, with 13 bases between. CDR3 length equals 17 residues. CDR1 is KGHDR and CDR2 is SFDVKD in the germline V gene. In DNA form, the CDR3 reads TGTGCCACCAGTGATTTGTGGGGGCGGCTGTACCAAGAGACCCAGTACTTC. Residues: CATSDLWGRLYQETQYF.

The gene calls are TRBV12-3 or TRBV12-4 and TRBJ2-1, with 9 bases aligning to TRBD1. The CDR3 extends over 12 amino acids. J was trimmed by 10 bases and V by 8 bases; bases with no gene match: 6. The CDR3 sequence is CASRGTGYEQFF. CDR3 sequence (DNA): TGTGCCAGCCGGGGGACAGGGTACGAGCAGTTCTTC.

The genes are TRBV12-3 or TRBV12-4 and TRBJ1-2, with TRBD1 identical over 7 bases. This CDR3 contains 15 residues. The ends lost 6 bases at V and 3 bases at J; junction bases unmatched: 10. This chain's CDR3 is CASRSTGLGHYGYTF. The CDR3 nucleotides read TGTGCCAGCAGGTCGACAGGGTTGGGGCACTATGGCTACACCTTC.

CDR3 sequence reads: CSARGGGTPRELFF. The DNA of the CDR3 is TGCAGTGCTAGAGGAGGGGGGACCCCCCGGGAACTGTTTTTT. The V call is TRBV20-1, the J call TRBJ1-4; a weak D match, TRBD1 (6 bases). The CDR3 sequence is 14 residues long. Trimming removed 1 base from V and 12 bases from J, with 18 bases in between. Germline loops: CDR1 DFQATT, CDR2 SNEGSKA (reference sequence).

This clonotype was detected only a few times. The V and J genes are TRBV29-1 and TRBJ1-5, with 8 nucleotides matching TRBD1. The CDR3 loop spans 14 amino acids. V was pared by 7 bases and J by 3 bases, with 8 bases of the junction left unmatched. In germline, CDR1 is SQVTM, CDR2 ANQGSEA. CDR3 protein: CSDHGQGFNQPQHF. For the CDR3, the DNA is TGCAGCGACCACGGACAGGGATTCAATCAGCCCCAGCATTTT.